A selection of T cell receptor beta chains follows, all from one sample in a study of OX40 agonist ivuxolimab in advanced cancers. Profiled with immunoSEQ multiplex PCR; TCRdb holds only in-frame clones, not every one. The table includes around 70,000 clones, approximately 80% detected once. The material sequenced was CD4+ or CD8+ T cells sorted from blood, taken in a trial of the OX40 agonist ivuxolimab. The source of these receptors is an adult with an advanced solid tumor such as melanoma, head and neck, liver or kidney cancer. CDR3s leave out the opening cysteine and the closing phenylalanine or tryptophan. Fields, in order: CDR3 protein, V gene, J gene.

cdr3_aa: ASGDNEQF
v_call: TRBV7-2
j_call: TRBJ2-1

cdr3_aa: ASRRGTGSYEQY
v_call: TRBV6-5
j_call: TRBJ2-7

cdr3_aa: ATEGGHNQPQH
v_call: TRBV6-1
j_call: TRBJ1-5

cdr3_aa: ASSLAGKQETQY
v_call: TRBV5-4
j_call: TRBJ2-5

cdr3_aa: ASSLLGVAYNEQF
v_call: TRBV7-3
j_call: TRBJ2-1

cdr3_aa: ASSPRGAVNTEAF
v_call: TRBV18
j_call: TRBJ1-1

cdr3_aa: ASSLLFSAGGSNEQF
v_call: TRBV27
j_call: TRBJ2-1

cdr3_aa: ASSPGQGDTDTQY
v_call: TRBV2
j_call: TRBJ2-3

cdr3_aa: ASSQRTYSNQPQH
v_call: TRBV16
j_call: TRBJ1-5

cdr3_aa: ASSLGQNYGYT
v_call: TRBV4-2
j_call: TRBJ1-2

cdr3_aa: ASKAGGVLLDTQY
v_call: TRBV5-1
j_call: TRBJ2-3

cdr3_aa: SASTGGNDAEAF
v_call: TRBV29-1
j_call: TRBJ1-1

cdr3_aa: ASSRDRQDPQH
v_call: TRBV5-5
j_call: TRBJ1-5

cdr3_aa: ASSLIANTGELF
v_call: TRBV6-6
j_call: TRBJ2-2

cdr3_aa: ASSLEEGYGYT
v_call: TRBV7-9
j_call: TRBJ1-2

cdr3_aa: ASSLFSTILGEQY
v_call: TRBV5-1
j_call: TRBJ2-7

cdr3_aa: ASRPYRETEAF
v_call: TRBV6-5
j_call: TRBJ1-1

cdr3_aa: ASIRQGAATNEKLF
v_call: TRBV19
j_call: TRBJ1-4

cdr3_aa: ASSPTVGGTQY
v_call: TRBV5-5
j_call: TRBJ2-5

cdr3_aa: ASSLATQDIYGYT
v_call: TRBV7-9
j_call: TRBJ1-2

cdr3_aa: ASSVGWGASNEKLF
v_call: TRBV9
j_call: TRBJ1-4

cdr3_aa: ASEGSVHEQY
v_call: TRBV2
j_call: TRBJ2-7

cdr3_aa: SVEDTKRGYNEQF
v_call: TRBV29-1
j_call: TRBJ2-1

cdr3_aa: ASRKTGTGDSPLH
v_call: TRBV6-5
j_call: TRBJ1-6

cdr3_aa: SAKERWEQY
v_call: TRBV20-1
j_call: TRBJ2-5

cdr3_aa: ASSTRPNTEAF
v_call: TRBV11-2
j_call: TRBJ1-1

cdr3_aa: ASSWDARNQPQH
v_call: TRBV6-6
j_call: TRBJ1-5

cdr3_aa: ASSLRRGDIQY
v_call: TRBV5-1
j_call: TRBJ2-4

cdr3_aa: AIRSYETGGNEQF
v_call: TRBV10-3
j_call: TRBJ2-1

cdr3_aa: ASSTQGANEQF
v_call: TRBV19
j_call: TRBJ2-1

cdr3_aa: ASSFGEGSKAF
v_call: TRBV7-2
j_call: TRBJ1-1

cdr3_aa: AISEWGGNQPQH
v_call: TRBV10-3
j_call: TRBJ1-5

cdr3_aa: ASSFSSNTEAF
v_call: TRBV7-2
j_call: TRBJ1-1

cdr3_aa: ASLPGDRNTEAF
v_call: TRBV6-5
j_call: TRBJ1-1

cdr3_aa: ATAQGSNQPQH
v_call: TRBV19
j_call: TRBJ1-5